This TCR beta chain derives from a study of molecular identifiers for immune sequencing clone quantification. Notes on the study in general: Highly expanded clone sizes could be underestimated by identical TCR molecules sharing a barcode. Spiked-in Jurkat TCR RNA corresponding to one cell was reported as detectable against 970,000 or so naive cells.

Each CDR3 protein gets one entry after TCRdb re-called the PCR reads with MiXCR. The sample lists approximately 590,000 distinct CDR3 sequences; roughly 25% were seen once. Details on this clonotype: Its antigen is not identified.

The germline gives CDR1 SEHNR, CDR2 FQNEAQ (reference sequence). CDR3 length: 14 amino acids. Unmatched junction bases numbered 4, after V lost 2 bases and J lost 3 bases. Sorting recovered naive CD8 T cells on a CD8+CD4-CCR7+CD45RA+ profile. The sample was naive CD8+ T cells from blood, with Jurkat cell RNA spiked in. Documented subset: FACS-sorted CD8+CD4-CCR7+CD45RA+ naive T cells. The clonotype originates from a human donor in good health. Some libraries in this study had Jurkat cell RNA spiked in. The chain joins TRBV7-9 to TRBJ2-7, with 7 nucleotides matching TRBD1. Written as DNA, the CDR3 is TGTGCCAGCAGCTTAAGACAGGGCCACTACGAGCAGTACTTC. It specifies CASSLRQGHYEQYF.